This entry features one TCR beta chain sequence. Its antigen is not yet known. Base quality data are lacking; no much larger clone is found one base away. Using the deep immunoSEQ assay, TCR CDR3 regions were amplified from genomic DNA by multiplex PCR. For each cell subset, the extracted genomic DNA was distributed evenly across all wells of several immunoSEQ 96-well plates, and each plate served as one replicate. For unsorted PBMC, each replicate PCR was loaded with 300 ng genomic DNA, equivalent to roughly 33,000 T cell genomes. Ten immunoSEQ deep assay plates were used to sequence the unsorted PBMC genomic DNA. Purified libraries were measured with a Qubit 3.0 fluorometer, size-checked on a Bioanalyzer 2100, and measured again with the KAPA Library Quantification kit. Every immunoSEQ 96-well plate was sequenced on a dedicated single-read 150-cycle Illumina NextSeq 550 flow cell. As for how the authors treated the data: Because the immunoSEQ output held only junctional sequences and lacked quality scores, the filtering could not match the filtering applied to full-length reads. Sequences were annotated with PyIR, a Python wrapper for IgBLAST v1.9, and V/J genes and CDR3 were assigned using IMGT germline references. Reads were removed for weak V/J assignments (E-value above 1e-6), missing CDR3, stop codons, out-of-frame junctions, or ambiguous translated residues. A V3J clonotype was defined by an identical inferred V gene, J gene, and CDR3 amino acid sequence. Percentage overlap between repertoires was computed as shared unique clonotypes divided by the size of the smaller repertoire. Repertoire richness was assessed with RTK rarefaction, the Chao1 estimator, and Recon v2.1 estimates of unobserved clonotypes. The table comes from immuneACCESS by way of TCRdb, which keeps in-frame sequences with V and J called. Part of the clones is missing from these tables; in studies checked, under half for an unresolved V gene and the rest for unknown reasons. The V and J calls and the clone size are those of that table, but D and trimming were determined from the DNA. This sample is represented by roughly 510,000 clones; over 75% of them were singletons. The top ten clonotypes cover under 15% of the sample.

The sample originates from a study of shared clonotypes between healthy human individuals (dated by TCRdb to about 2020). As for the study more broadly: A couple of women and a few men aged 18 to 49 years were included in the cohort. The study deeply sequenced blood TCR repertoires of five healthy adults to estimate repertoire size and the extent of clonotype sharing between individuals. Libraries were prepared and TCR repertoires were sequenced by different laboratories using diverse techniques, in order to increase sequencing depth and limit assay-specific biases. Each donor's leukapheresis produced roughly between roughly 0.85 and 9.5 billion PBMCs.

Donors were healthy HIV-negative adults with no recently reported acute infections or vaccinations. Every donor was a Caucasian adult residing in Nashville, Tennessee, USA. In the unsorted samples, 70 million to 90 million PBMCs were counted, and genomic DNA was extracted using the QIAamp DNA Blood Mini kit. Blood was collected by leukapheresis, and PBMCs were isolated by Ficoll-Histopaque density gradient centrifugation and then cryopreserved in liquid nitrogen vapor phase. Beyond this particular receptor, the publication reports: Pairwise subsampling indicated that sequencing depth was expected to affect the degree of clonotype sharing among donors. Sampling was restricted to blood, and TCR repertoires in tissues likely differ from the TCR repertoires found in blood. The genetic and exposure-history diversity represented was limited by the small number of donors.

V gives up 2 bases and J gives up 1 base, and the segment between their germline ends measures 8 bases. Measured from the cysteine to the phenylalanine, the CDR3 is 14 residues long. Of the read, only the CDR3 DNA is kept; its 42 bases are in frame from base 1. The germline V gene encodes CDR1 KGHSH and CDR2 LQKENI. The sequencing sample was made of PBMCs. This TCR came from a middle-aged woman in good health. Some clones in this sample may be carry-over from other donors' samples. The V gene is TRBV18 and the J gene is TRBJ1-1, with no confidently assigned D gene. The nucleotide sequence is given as TGTGCCAGCTCACCATTTAGCGGGAACACTGAAGCTTTCTTT. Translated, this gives CASSPFSGNTEAFF.